This TCR beta chain comes out of a study of shared clonotypes between healthy human individuals. The study, taken as a whole, reports: The low donor count limited represented genetic and exposure-history diversity.

About this clone: What it binds is unknown.

CD8 cells regarded as naive lacked CD45RO, were positively chosen for CCR7, and omitted terminally differentiated effector memory CD45RA+ cells. Healthy HIV-negative adults without recent acute infections or vaccinations served as donors. Method: immunoSEQ multiplex PCR; TCRdb's copy keeps in-frame clones and lacks some. The data contain about 870,000 clones, around 93% of them seen just once; the ten biggest clones take up around 24%. With 4 bases removed from V and 6 bases from J, the gap between germline ends came to 15 bases. Germline lookup yields CDR1 MGHRA and CDR2 YSYEKL. The CDR3 contains 14 residues.

The sequence was collected from a man under 40 in good health. Sequenced: naive CD8+ T cells sorted from blood. V gene TRBV4-1 combines with J gene TRBJ1-2; TRBD1 is a possible D gene (6 bases). CDR3 nucleotide sequence: TGCGCCAGCAGCCTCGAGGGGGTGCAAGATGGCTACACCTTC. Protein: CASSLEGVQDGYTF.